The TCR beta chain described here comes from a study of glioma-infiltrating T cells (dated by TCRdb to 2016 to 2017). About the investigation overall: Glioma tissue, non-neoplastic brain tissue and matched peripheral blood mononuclear cells were used as sources from which TCR alpha- and beta-chain repertoires were sequenced. To gauge divergence between tissue and blood T-cell populations, every tissue-infiltrating repertoire was compared against the peripheral blood repertoire from the same patient. The paired cohort was made up of three low-grade glioma patients, eight primary glioblastoma patients and three non-glioma patients who contributed non-neoplastic brain tissue. What the study reported, not specific to this receptor: VJ-independent divergence between tissue and blood was lower than expected in non-neoplastic patients but higher than expected in all gliomas, particularly low-grade gliomas. Group comparisons rested on small numbers: three non-neoplastic, three low-grade glioma and under ten glioblastoma patients. Only a very small number of CDR3 sequences turned up in both tissue and blood, a result put down to high CDR3 diversity combined with limited sampling.

This clonotype showed up just a few times. Its antigen is not yet known. The germline gene is not matched at one end of the junction; a read error may be the cause. The iRepertoire nested amplicon-rescue multiplex PCR (arm-PCR) platform was used to amplify TCR alpha and beta CDR3 regions from RNA. The input for one-step reverse transcription and amplification was roughly 85-400 ng of tissue mRNA or PBMC total RNA. Following bead purification, Illumina adapters were added through a secondary multiplex PCR, and the libraries were then gel-purified between 200 and 400 bp. Libraries carried internal 6-nucleotide barcodes used for demultiplexing. Sequencing of the libraries was done on an Illumina MiSeq using 2x220 or 2x250 nucleotide paired-end reads. In the authors' own workflow: Paired reads were merged using FLASH 1.2.11 and aligned with BWA-MEM to the GRCh37 human genome, and TRA and TRB reads were then extracted. For V and J assignment, an IMGT-derived reference of cassette sequences and CDR3 motifs that included pseudogenes was used. Reads were translated in three frames, and productive CDR3s were defined by a C…FGXG motif without stop codons. Unique combinations of V-J cassette pair and CDR3 amino acid sequence were defined as clonotypes. Reads were filtered by Hamming distance, thresholded by each sample's sequence error rate in mapped regions. The public sequencing data were trimmed at Q25 with fastp and processed into clonotypes with MiXCR by TCRdb, which kept only in-frame beta chains. Each CDR3 protein gets just one entry, which takes the most common genes and DNA from the rows behind it. TCRdb's processing, not the authors' own work, is the source of the V and J calls. This sample gives roughly 16,000 distinct CDR3 sequences in total; roughly 50% of them show up just once. The ten largest make up 40% to 50% of the sample.

Based on the germline V gene (reference sequence), the CDR1 and CDR2 sequences are DFQATT and SNEGSKA. The CDR3 sequence holds 13 residues, the cysteine and phenylalanine included. The CDR3 DNA has 39 bases and is translated from base 1. This chain joins TRBV20-1 to TRBJ2-1, with TRBD2 tentatively as D gene (5 bases match). The specimen sequenced was glioma tissue, nonneoplastic brain tissue, or PBMCs (not recorded which). This sequence originates from a human donor with low-grade glioma or glioblastoma, undergoing nonglioma brain surgery, or in good health (not recorded which). The nucleotides are TGCAGTGCGAGAGGGTGGGTGGACAATGAGCAGTTCTTC. Its amino acids are CSARGWVDNEQFF.